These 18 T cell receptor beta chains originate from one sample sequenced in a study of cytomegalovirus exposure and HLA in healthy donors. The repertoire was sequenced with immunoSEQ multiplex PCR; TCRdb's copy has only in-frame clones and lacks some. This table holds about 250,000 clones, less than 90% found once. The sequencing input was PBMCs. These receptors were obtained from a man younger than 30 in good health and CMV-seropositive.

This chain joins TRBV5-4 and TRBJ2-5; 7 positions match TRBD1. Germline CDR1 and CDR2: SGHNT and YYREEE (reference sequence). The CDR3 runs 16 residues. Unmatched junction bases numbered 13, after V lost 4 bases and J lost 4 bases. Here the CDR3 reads CASSVPGQPGRETQYF. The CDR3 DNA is TGTGCCAGCAGCGTCCCGGGACAGCCGGGACGAGAGACCCAGTACTTC.

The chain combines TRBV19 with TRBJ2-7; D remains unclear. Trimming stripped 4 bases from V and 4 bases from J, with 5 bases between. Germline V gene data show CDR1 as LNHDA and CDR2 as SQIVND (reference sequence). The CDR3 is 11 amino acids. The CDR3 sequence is CASSTGYEQYF. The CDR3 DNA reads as TGTGCCAGTAGTACGGGTTACGAGCAGTACTTC.

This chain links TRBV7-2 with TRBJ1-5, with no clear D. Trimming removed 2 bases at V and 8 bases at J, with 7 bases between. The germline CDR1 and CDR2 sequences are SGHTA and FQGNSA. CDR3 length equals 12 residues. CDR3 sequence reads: CASSLTGKPQHF. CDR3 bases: TGTGCCAGCAGCTTAACGGGAAAGCCCCAGCATTTT.

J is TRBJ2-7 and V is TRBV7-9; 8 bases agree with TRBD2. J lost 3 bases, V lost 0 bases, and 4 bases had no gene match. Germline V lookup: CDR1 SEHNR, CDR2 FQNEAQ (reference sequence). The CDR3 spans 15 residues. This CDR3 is CASSLAPSGSYEQYF. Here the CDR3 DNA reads TGTGCCAGCAGCTTAGCGCCCAGCGGGAGCTACGAGCAGTACTTC.

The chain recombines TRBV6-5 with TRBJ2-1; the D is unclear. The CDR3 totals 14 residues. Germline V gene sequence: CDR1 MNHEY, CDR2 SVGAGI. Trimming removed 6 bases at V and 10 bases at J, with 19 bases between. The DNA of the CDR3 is TGTGCCAGCAGGTCGGGCCCGGCGATAAGCGAGCAGTTCTTC. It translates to CASRSGPAISEQFF.

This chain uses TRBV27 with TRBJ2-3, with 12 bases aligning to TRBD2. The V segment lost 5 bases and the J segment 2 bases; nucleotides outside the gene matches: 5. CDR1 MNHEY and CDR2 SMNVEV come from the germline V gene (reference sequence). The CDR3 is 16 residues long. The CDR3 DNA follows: TGTGCCAGCAGTCCGAGGACTAGCGGGATCACAGATACGCAGTATTTT. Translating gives CASSPRTSGITDTQYF.

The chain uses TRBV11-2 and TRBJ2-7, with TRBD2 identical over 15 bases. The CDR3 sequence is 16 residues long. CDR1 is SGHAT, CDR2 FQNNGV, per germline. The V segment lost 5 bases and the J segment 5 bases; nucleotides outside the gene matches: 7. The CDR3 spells CASSPGLAGGSHEQYF. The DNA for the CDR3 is TGTGCCAGCAGCCCGGGACTAGCGGGAGGATCACACGAGCAGTACTTC.

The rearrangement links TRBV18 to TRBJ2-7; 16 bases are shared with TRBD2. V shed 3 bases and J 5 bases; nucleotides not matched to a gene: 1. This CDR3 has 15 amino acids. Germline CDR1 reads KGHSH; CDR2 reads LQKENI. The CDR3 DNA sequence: TGTGCCAGCTCACCGGGACTAGCGGGAGGGAACGAGCAGTACTTC. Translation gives CASSPGLAGGNEQYF. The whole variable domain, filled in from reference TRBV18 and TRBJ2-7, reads NAGVMQNPRHLVRRRGQEARLRCSPMKGHSHVYWYRQLPEEGLKFMVYLQKENIIDESGMPKERFSAEFPKEGPSILRIQQVVRGDSAAYFCASSPGLAGGNEQYFGPGTRLTVT.

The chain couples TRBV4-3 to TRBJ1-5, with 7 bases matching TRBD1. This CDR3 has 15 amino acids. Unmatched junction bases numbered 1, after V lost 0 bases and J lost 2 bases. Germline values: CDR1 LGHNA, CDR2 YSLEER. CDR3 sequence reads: CASSQDTGGNQPQHF. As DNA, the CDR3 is TGCGCCAGCAGCCAAGATACAGGGGGCAATCAGCCCCAGCATTTT.

CDR3 nucleotide sequence: TGTGCCAGCAGTGAATTTCAGGGGGACAACAATGAGCAGTTCTTC. Its protein is CASSEFQGDNNEQFF. This chain connects TRBV2 to TRBJ2-1, with 7 bases fitting TRBD1. Losses at the gene ends were 2 bases for V and 5 bases for J; bases not matched to a gene: 6. The germline V gene has CDR1 SNHLY and CDR2 FYNNEI. This CDR3 region has 15 residues.

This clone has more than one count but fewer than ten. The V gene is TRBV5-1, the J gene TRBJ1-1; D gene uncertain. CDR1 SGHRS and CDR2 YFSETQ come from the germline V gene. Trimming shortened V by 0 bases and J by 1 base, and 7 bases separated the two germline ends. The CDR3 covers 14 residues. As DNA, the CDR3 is TGCGCCAGCAGCTTGGACGCGTCGAACACTGAAGCTTTCTTT. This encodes CASSLDASNTEAFF.

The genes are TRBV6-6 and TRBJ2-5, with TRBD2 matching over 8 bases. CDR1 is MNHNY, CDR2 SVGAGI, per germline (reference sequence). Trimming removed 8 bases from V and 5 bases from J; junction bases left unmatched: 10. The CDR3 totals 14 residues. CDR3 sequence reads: CASGQAGEGETQYF. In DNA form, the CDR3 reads TGTGCCAGCGGGCAAGCGGGAGAGGGGGAGACCCAGTACTTC.

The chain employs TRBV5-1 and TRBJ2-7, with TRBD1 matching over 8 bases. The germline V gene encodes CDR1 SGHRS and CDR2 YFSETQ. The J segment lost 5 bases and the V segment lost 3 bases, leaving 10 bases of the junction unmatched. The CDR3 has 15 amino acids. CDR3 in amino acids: CASSSPDRGPHEQYF. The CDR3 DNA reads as TGCGCCAGCAGCTCGCCCGACAGGGGTCCCCACGAGCAGTACTTC.

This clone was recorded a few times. CDR3 residues: CASSGQGSGELFF. CDR3 in DNA: TGTGCCAGCAGCGGACAGGGATCCGGGGAGCTGTTTTTT. The genes are TRBV13 and TRBJ2-2; 8 bases line up with TRBD1. This CDR3 has 13 amino acids. CDR1 PRHDT and CDR2 FYEKMQ come from the germline V gene (reference sequence). The junction had 2 bases not matched to a gene; V was cut back by 5 bases and J by 6 bases.

CDR3 bases: TGTGCCAGCAGCGTCGATCTAATGGGCTATGGCTACACCTTC. Protein sequence: CASSVDLMGYGYTF. V and J are TRBV7-8 and TRBJ1-2; no definite D call. The germline gives CDR1 SGHVS, CDR2 FQNEAQ. The CDR3 is 14 amino acids. Trimming shortened V by 5 bases and J by 4 bases, and 14 bases separated the two germline ends.

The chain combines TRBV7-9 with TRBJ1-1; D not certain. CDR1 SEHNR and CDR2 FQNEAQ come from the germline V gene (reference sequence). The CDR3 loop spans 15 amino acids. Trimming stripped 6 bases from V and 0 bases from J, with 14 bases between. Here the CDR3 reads CASRPKGALNTEAFF. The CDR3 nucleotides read TGTGCCAGCAGACCGAAGGGAGCACTGAACACTGAAGCTTTCTTT.

CDR3 loop: CSVGVYQETQYF. CDR3 DNA sequence: TGCAGCGTGGGGGTATACCAAGAGACCCAGTACTTC. The genes are TRBV29-1 and TRBJ2-5, with D tentatively TRBD1 or TRBD2 (5 bases each). The V end was cut by 6 bases, the J end by 0 bases, with 8 bases between. Germline loops: CDR1 SQVTM, CDR2 ANQGSEA. The CDR3 runs 12 residues.

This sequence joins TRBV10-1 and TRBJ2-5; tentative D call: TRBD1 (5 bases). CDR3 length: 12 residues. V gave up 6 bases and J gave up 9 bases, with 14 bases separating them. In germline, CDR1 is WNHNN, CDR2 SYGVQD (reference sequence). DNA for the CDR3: TGCGCCAGCAGCAGCCAGGGAAGGGCCCAGTACTTC. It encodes CASSSQGRAQYF.